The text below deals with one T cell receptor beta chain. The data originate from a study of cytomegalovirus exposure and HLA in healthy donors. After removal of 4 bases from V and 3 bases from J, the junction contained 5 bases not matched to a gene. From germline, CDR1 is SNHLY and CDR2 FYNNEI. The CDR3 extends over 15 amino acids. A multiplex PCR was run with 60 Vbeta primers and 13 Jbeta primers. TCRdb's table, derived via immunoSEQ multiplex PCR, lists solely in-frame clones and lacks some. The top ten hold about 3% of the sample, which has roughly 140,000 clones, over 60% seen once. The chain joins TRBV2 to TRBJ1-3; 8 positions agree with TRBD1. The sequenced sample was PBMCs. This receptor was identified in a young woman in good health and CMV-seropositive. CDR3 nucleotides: TGTGCCAGCAGTGGTCTCGACAGGGGTGGAAACACCATATATTTT. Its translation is CASSGLDRGGNTIYF.